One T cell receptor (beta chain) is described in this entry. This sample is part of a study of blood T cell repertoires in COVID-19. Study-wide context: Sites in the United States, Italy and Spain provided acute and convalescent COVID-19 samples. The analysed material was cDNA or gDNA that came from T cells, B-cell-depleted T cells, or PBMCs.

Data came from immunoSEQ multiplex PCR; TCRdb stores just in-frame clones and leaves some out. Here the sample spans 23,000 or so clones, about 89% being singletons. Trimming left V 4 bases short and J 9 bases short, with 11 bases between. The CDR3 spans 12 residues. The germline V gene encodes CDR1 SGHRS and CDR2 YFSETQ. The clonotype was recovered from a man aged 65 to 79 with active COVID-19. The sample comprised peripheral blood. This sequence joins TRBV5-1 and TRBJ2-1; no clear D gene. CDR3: CASSLVFGEQFF. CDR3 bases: TGCGCCAGCAGCCTCGTCTTCGGTGAGCAGTTCTTC. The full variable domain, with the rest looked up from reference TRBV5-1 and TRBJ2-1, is KAGVTQTPRYLIKTRGQQVTLSCSPISGHRSVSWYQQTPGQGLQFLFEYFSETQRNKGNFPGRFSGRQFSNSRSEMNVSTLELGDSALYLCASSLVFGEQFFGPGTRLTVL.